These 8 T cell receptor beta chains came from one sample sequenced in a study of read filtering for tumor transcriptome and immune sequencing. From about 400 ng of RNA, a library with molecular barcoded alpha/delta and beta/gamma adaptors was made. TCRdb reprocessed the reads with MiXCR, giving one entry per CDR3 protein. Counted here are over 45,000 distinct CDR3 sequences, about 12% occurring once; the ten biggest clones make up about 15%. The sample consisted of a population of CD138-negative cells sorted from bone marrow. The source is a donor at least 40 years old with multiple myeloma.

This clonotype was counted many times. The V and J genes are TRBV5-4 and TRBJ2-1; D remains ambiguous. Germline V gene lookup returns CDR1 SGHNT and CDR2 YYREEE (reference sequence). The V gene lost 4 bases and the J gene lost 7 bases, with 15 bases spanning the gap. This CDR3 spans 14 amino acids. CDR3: CASSVGPALNEQFF. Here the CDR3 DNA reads TGTGCCAGCAGCGTAGGACCAGCGCTAAATGAGCAGTTCTTC.

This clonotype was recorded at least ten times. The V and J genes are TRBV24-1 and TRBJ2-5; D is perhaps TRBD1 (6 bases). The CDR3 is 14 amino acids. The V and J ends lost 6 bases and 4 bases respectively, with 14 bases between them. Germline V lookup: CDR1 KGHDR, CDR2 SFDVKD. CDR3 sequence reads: CATSPTGMIETQYF. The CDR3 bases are TGTGCCACCAGTCCGACAGGAATGATAGAGACCCAGTACTTC.

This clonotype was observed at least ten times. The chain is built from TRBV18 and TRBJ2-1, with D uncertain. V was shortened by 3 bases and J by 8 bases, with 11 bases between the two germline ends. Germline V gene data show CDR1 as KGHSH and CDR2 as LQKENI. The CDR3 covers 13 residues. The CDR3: CASSPFADHEQFF. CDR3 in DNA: TGTGCCAGCTCACCTTTCGCAGACCATGAGCAGTTCTTC.

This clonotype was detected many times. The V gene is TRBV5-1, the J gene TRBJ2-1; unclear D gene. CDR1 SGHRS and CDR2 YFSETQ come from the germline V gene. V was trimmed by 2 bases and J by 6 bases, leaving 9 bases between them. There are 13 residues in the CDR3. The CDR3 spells CASSFSLLNEQFF. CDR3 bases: TGCGCCAGCAGCTTCTCCCTTCTCAATGAGCAGTTCTTC.

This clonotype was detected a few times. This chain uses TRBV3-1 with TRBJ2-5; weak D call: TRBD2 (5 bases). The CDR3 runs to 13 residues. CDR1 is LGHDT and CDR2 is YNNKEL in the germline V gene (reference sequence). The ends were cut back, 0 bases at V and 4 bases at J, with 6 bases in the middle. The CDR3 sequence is CASSQDGGETQYF. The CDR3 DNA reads TGTGCCAGCAGCCAAGATGGAGGAGAGACCCAGTACTTC.

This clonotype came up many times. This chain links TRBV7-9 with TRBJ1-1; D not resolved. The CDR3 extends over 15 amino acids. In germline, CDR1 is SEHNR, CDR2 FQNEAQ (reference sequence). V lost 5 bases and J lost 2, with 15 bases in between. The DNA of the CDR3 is TGTGCCAGCAGCGCAAAAGGTTATGGAAACACTGAAGCTTTCTTT. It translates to CASSAKGYGNTEAFF.

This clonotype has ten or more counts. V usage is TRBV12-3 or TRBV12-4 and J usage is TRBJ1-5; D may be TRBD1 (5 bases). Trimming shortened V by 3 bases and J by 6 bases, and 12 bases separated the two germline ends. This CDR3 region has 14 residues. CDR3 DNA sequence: TGTGCCAGCAGTTTTGGGGGGGGTGTTCAGCCCCAGCATTTT. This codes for CASSFGGGVQPQHF.

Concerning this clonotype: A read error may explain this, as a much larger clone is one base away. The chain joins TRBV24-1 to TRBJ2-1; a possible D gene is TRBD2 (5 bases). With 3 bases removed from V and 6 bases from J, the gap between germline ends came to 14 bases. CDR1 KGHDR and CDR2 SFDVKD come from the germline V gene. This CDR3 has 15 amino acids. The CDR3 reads CATSDRRGSTNEQFF. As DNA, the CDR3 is TGTGCCACCAGTGATAGACGGGGAAGTACCAATGAGCAGTTCTTC.